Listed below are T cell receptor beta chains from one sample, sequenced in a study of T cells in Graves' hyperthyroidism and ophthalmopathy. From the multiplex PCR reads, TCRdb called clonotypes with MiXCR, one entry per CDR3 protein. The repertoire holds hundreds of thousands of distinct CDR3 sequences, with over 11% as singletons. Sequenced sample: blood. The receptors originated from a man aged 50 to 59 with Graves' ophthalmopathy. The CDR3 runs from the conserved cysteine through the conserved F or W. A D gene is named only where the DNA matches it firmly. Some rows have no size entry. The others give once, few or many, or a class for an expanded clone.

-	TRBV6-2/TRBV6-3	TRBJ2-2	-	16	TGTGCCAGCAGTTATTGGACTTCTTCGAACATCGGGGAGCTGTTTTTT	CASSYWTSSNIGELFF
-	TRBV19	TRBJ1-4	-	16	TGTGCCAGTAGACAGGAGGTTTCGAGAGCTAATGAAAAACTGTTTTTT	CASRQEVSRANEKLFF
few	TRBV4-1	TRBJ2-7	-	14	TGCGCCAGCGGCTTGCGCATCGGCGACTACGAGCAGTACTTC	CASGLRIGDYEQYF
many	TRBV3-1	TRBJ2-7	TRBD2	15	TGTGCCAGCAGCCAAGCACTAGCGCACTCCTACGAGCAGTACTTC	CASSQALAHSYEQYF
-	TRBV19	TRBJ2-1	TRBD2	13	TGTGCCTCCTCCGGGACTAGCGGGAGTGAGCAGTTCTTC	CASSGTSGSEQFF
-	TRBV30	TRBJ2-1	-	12	TGTGCCTGGAGTGGAGGAGCGAATGAGCAGTTCTTC	CAWSGGANEQFF
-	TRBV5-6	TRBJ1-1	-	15	TGTGCCAGCAGCTTGGGCGGAGGGGGGAACACTGAAGCTTTCTTT	CASSLGGGGNTEAFF
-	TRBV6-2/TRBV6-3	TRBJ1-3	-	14	TGTGCCAGCAGCCCGGGGGGTTCGGGAAACACCATATATTTT	CASSPGGSGNTIYF
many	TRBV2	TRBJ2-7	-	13	TGTGCCAGCAGCGAACAGGGTGCCCACGAGCAGTACTTC	CASSEQGAHEQYF
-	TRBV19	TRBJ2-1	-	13	TGTGCCAGTATTGAAAAGGGGGTTGGTGAGCAGTTCTTC	CASIEKGVGEQFF
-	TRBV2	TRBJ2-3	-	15	TGTGCCAGCGTGCTCGGCGGAGGGGGGACAGATACGCAGTATTTT	CASVLGGGGTDTQYF
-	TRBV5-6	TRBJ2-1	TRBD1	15	TGTGCCAGCAGCTTGGGGGACAGGCCTTACAATGAGCAGTTCTTC	CASSLGDRPYNEQFF
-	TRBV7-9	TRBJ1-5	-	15	TGTGCCAGCAGCTTAAACGGGCTTGAAAATCAGCCCCAGCATTTT	CASSLNGLENQPQHF
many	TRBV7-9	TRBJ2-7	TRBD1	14	TGTGCCAGCAGCTTGAGAGGACAGGGGTACGAGCAGTACTTC	CASSLRGQGYEQYF
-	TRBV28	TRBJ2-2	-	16	TGTGCCAGCAGTTTAGCGAGTTCAGTATTTACCGGGGAGCTGTTTTTT	CASSLASSVFTGELFF
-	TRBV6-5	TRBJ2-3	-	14	TGTGCCAGCAGTTACTCCCAAAGCACAGATACGCAGTATTTT	CASSYSQSTDTQYF
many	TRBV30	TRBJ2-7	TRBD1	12	TGTGCCTGGACACAGGGGGCGGCCGAGCAGTACTTC	CAWTQGAAEQYF
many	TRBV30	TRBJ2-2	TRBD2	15	TGTGCCTGGAGAATAGCGGGAGAGTGGGCCGGGGAGCTGTTTTTT	CAWRIAGEWAGELFF
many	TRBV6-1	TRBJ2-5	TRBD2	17	TGTGCCAGCAGTCACGGGACTAGCGGGAGAAGTTTCACTACCCAGTACTTC	CASSHGTSGRSFTTQYF
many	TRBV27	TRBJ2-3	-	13	TGTGCCAGCAGGAACCGGGACACAGATACGCAGTATTTT	CASRNRDTDTQYF
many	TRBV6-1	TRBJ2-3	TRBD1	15	TGTGCCAGCAGTCCACAGGGGTCCCGCACAGATACGCAGTATTTT	CASSPQGSRTDTQYF
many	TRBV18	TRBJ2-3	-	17	TGTGCCAGCTCACCACGACCCATCGGTATAGCTTCAGATACGCAGTATTTT	CASSPRPIGIASDTQYF
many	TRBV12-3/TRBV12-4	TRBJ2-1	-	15	TGTGCCAGCAGTTTTGCGGTTAGCGGAAGTAATGAGCAGTTCTTC	CASSFAVSGSNEQFF
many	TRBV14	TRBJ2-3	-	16	TGTGCCAGCAGCCAGTCTGGACTGCCCAGTGCAGATACGCAGTATTTT	CASSQSGLPSADTQYF
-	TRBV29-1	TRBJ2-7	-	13	TGCAGCGTTGAGGAGACGGGACACTACGAGCAGTACTTC	CSVEETGHYEQYF